These 11 T cell receptor beta chains share one sample of origin, sequenced in a study of OX40 agonist ivuxolimab in advanced cancers. Profiling relied on immunoSEQ multiplex PCR, and the TCRdb table lists in-frame clones only, not all of them. The profile shows under 80,000 clones, 90% to 95% of them singletons. The source was CD4+ or CD8+ T cells sorted from blood, collected in a trial of the OX40 agonist ivuxolimab. Receptor source: an adult with an advanced solid tumor such as melanoma, head and neck, liver or kidney cancer.

The chain links TRBV11-3 to TRBJ2-5; 7 bases line up with TRBD2. This CDR3 has 12 amino acids. The germline V gene has CDR1 SGHNT and CDR2 YENEEA. Trimming cost V 5 bases and J 5 bases; bases outside gene matches: 2. The chain's CDR3 is CASSGGSETQYF. DNA for the CDR3: TGTGCCAGCAGCGGCGGGAGTGAGACCCAGTACTTC.

The V call is TRBV6-5, the J call TRBJ2-1; 7 bases are shared with TRBD2. CDR1 and CDR2 from the germline V gene are MNHEY and SVGAGI. The CDR3 runs 14 residues. Trimming at V came to 5 bases and at J to 6 bases, leaving 7 bases not matched to a gene. CDR3 protein: CASSAGGKANEQFF. The CDR3 DNA reads as TGTGCCAGCAGTGCCGGGGGGAAAGCCAATGAGCAGTTCTTC.

V and J are TRBV5-1 and TRBJ2-1; tentatively, D is TRBD2 (6 bases). CDR1 and CDR2 from the germline V gene are SGHRS and YFSETQ. Trimming pared 4 bases from V and 6 bases from J, leaving 17 bases between. This CDR3 has 15 amino acids. This CDR3 reads CASSQSGTGSNEQFF. DNA of the CDR3: TGCGCCAGCAGCCAATCAGGGACTGGGAGCAATGAGCAGTTCTTC.

The rearrangement uses TRBV18 and TRBJ2-2; TRBD2 might be the D (6 bases). CDR3 length: 17 amino acids. CDR1 is KGHSH and CDR2 is LQKENI in the germline V gene. Trimming removed 0 bases at V and 0 bases at J, with 11 bases between. The chain's CDR3 is CASSPPWRGSNTGELFF. CDR3 in DNA: TGTGCCAGCTCACCACCATGGAGGGGATCGAACACCGGGGAGCTGTTTTTT.

The chain carries TRBV6-5 and TRBJ1-4, with 10 positions matching TRBD1. CDR3 length: 15 amino acids. CDR1 and CDR2 from the germline V gene are MNHEY and SVGAGI. V was pared by 7 bases and J by 7 bases, with 9 bases of the junction left unmatched. The CDR3 DNA sequence: TGTGCCAGCAATCGACAGGGGGCGAAAGGTGAAAAACTGTTTTTT. This codes for CASNRQGAKGEKLFF.

The chain is built from TRBV19 and TRBJ1-5; 9 bases line up with TRBD1. CDR1 and CDR2 from the germline V gene are LNHDA and SQIVND (reference sequence). V trimming: 3 bases; J trimming: 1 base; junction bases outside the gene matches: 7. The CDR3 length is 17 residues. The DNA of the CDR3 is TGTGCCAGTAGTATTACCGGGACAGGGAACAGCAATCAGCCCCAGCATTTT. Translated: CASSITGTGNSNQPQHF.

About this clone itself: Mismatch with germline at one junction end may stem from a read error. The genes are TRBV19 and TRBJ2-3; 8 positions agree with TRBD1. The CDR3 has 16 residues. Germline V CDR1 and CDR2: LNHDA, SQIVND (reference sequence). The CDR3 protein is CASSTLTGGRTGTQYF. The CDR3 DNA sequence: TGTGCCAGTAGTACCCTAACAGGGGGACGCACAGGTACGCAGTATTTT.

V gene TRBV6-1 combines with J gene TRBJ2-2; weak D call: TRBD1 (6 bases). Germline V CDR1 and CDR2: MNHNS, SASEGT. V lost 7 bases to trimming and J lost 7 bases, with 16 bases between them. The length of the CDR3 is 14 residues. CDR3 residues: CASIPTGFVGELFF. The CDR3 DNA follows: TGTGCCAGCATCCCCACAGGGTTTGTCGGGGAGCTGTTTTTT.

The chain joins TRBV19 to TRBJ2-3; 8 bases agree with TRBD1. This CDR3 contains 16 residues. The germline V gene has CDR1 LNHDA and CDR2 SQIVND (reference sequence). Trimming cost V 7 bases and J 1 base; bases outside gene matches: 10. The CDR3: CASTDLTGVGTDTQYF. The CDR3 region has the DNA TGTGCCAGTACCGACTTGACAGGGGTCGGCACAGATACGCAGTATTTT.

The rearrangement joins TRBV7-9 to TRBJ2-1; no firm D call. The germline V gene encodes CDR1 SEHNR and CDR2 FQNEAQ (reference sequence). This CDR3 has 12 amino acids. V dropped 2 bases and J dropped 5 bases, with 4 bases sitting between them. The CDR3 DNA follows: TGTGCCAGCAGCTTAACTAACAATGAGCAGTTCTTC. The encoded protein is CASSLTNNEQFF.

The V and J genes are TRBV21-1 and TRBJ1-5. TRBV21-1 is an annotated pseudogene. The CDR3 contains 11 residues. CDR3 DNA: TGTGCCAGCAGCAAGAATCAGCCCCAGCATTTT. Encoded protein: CASSKNQPQHF.